Below are 18 T cell receptor beta chains sequenced from a single sample in a study of chemoradiotherapy in HPV16-positive cancers. Profiling relied on immunoSEQ multiplex PCR, and the TCRdb table lists in-frame clones only, not all of them. The profile shows around 2,000 clones, roughly 89% of them singletons. The sample here was tumor tissue, taken from a patient who underwent chemoradiotherapy. These receptors were collected from a human donor with HPV-associated anogenital cancer.

The chain carries TRBV5-6 and TRBJ2-5; perhaps TRBD1 as D (6 bases). Germline V gene lookup returns CDR1 SGHDT and CDR2 YYEEEE. V was pared by 3 bases and J by 9 bases, with 18 bases between. The CDR3 totals 14 residues. In DNA, the CDR3 is TGTGCCAGCAGCTGGGGACACGGCCCAGTGGCCCAGTACTTC. Its protein is CASSWGHGPVAQYF.

The rearrangement uses TRBV27 and TRBJ2-1; D is unresolved. The CDR3 length is 12 residues. V was trimmed by 5 bases and J by 10 bases, leaving 12 bases between them. The germline gives CDR1 MNHEY, CDR2 SMNVEV (reference sequence). As DNA, the CDR3 is TGTGCCAGCAGTATGACTCCTCCCGAGCAGTTCTTC. Encoded protein: CASSMTPPEQFF.

The chain recombines TRBV7-9 with TRBJ2-1; D may be TRBD1 or TRBD2 (6 bases each). Germline lookup yields CDR1 SEHNR and CDR2 FQNEAQ (reference sequence). This CDR3 is built from 15 residues. Trimming removed 0 bases at V and 10 bases at J, with 16 bases between. In DNA form, the CDR3 reads TGTGCCAGCAGCTTAGCGCTAGCAAGAGGGGGGGAGCAGTTCTTC. Protein sequence: CASSLALARGGEQFF.

The rearrangement links TRBV6-4 to TRBJ2-1; 9 bases line up with TRBD2. The CDR3 extends over 15 amino acids. V dropped 8 bases and J dropped 7; count of bases not matched to a gene: 12. Germline V CDR1 and CDR2: MRHNA, SNTAGT. CDR3 coding DNA: TGTGCCAGCTCTGGGGTAGCGGGAGAAGGGAATGAGCAGTTCTTC. This sequence encodes CASSGVAGEGNEQFF.

V usage is TRBV27 and J usage is TRBJ2-7; D is unclear. The CDR3 is 14 amino acids. V lost 0 bases to trimming and J lost 6 bases, with 12 bases between them. Germline lookup yields CDR1 MNHEY and CDR2 SMNVEV (reference sequence). The CDR3 is CASSLSANPGEQYF. CDR3 nucleotide sequence: TGTGCCAGCAGTTTATCGGCCAACCCGGGCGAGCAGTACTTC.

The rearrangement joins TRBV5-6 to TRBJ2-5; TRBD2 matches at 14 bases. This CDR3 comprises 18 residues. Germline loops: CDR1 SGHDT, CDR2 YYEEEE. The junction had 5 bases not matched to a gene; V was cut back by 1 base and J by 0 bases. CDR3: CASSLCGTSGSYQETQYF. For the CDR3, the DNA is TGTGCCAGCAGCTTGTGTGGGACTAGCGGGAGTTACCAAGAGACCCAGTACTTC.

The chain couples TRBV6-6 to TRBJ1-1; D is ambiguous. Trimming pared 6 bases from V and 5 bases from J, leaving 13 bases between. Germline assignment: CDR1 MNHNY and CDR2 SVGAGI (reference sequence). The CDR3 extends over 13 amino acids. CDR3 nucleotides: TGTGCCAGCAGCCGAGCCATTCGGACTGAAGCTTTCTTT. It translates to CASSRAIRTEAFF.

V and J are TRBV4-1 and TRBJ1-6, with D maybe TRBD1 (6 bases). CDR1 and CDR2 (germline): MGHRA, YSYEKL. The CDR3 totals 14 residues. The V gene lost 1 base and the J gene lost 10 bases, with 11 bases spanning the gap. CDR3 region: CASSQAGGGSPLHF. The CDR3 bases are TGCGCCAGCAGCCAAGCGGGGGGGGGCTCACCCCTCCACTTT.

The V call is TRBV2, the J call TRBJ2-5, with TRBD2 matching over 7 bases. The J segment lost 4 bases and the V segment lost 4 bases, leaving 3 bases of the junction unmatched. The CDR3 has 13 residues. Germline V gene sequence: CDR1 SNHLY, CDR2 FYNNEI. The DNA of the CDR3 is TGTGCCAGCAGTGCGGGACTACTAGAGACCCAGTACTTC. Translated: CASSAGLLETQYF.

The gene calls are TRBV6-4 and TRBJ2-1, with D perhaps given as TRBD1 or TRBD2 (6 bases each). Germline CDR1 and CDR2: MRHNA and SNTAGT. V was pared by 5 bases and J by 1 base, with 9 bases between. The CDR3 covers 14 residues. The CDR3 reads CASSRGGSYNEQFF. The CDR3 DNA reads TGTGCCAGCAGTAGAGGGGGGTCCTACAATGAGCAGTTCTTC.

The chain employs TRBV2 and TRBJ2-5, with D hard to call. In germline, CDR1 is SNHLY, CDR2 FYNNEI. V lost 6 bases and J 5 bases, leaving 19 bases between the germline ends. The CDR3 is made up of 15 amino acids. CDR3 sequence reads: CASSPDPPRSETQYF. Written as DNA, the CDR3 is TGTGCCAGCAGCCCCGACCCCCCAAGGAGCGAGACCCAGTACTTC. Looking up the rest from reference TRBV2 and TRBJ2-5 gives the full variable domain: EPEVTQTPSHQVTQMGQEVILRCVPISNHLYFYWYRQILGQKVEFLVSFYNNEISEKSEIFDDQFSVERPDGSNFTLKIRSTKLEDSAMYFCASSPDPPRSETQYFGPGTRLLVL.

V gene TRBV5-1 combines with J gene TRBJ2-3; 12 bases line up with TRBD1. Trimming at V came to 0 bases and at J to 6 bases, leaving 8 bases not matched to a gene. Germline assignment: CDR1 SGHRS and CDR2 YFSETQ. This CDR3 is 17 amino acids long. The CDR3 region has the DNA TGCGCCAGCAGCTTGGGTCACCGGGACAGGGGGCTGGATACGCAGTATTTT. Translation: CASSLGHRDRGLDTQYF.

This chain joins TRBV7-2 and TRBJ1-6; D is uncertain. The germline V and J ends were trimmed by 5 bases and 6 bases, with 5 bases remaining between them. Germline V CDR1 and CDR2: SGHTA, FQGNSA. The CDR3 has 12 amino acids. CDR3 coding DNA: TGTGCCAGCAGCCCTGGTAATTCACCCCTCCACTTT. Translated, it gives CASSPGNSPLHF.

This chain uses TRBV7-3 with TRBJ2-2; D is uncertain. The CDR3 is 14 residues long. The germline V gene has CDR1 SGHTA and CDR2 FQGTGA. The V and J ends lost 4 bases and 2 bases respectively, with 8 bases between them. The CDR3 spells CASSSYHNTGELFF. In DNA form, the CDR3 reads TGTGCCAGCAGCTCCTACCATAACACCGGGGAGCTGTTTTTT.

The chain joins TRBV7-3 to TRBJ2-7; 8 bases align to TRBD1. Germline V gene sequence: CDR1 SGHTA, CDR2 FQGTGA. V lost 2 bases and J lost 4; bases outside the gene matches: 10. The CDR3 has 16 amino acids. The CDR3 DNA follows: TGTGCCAGCAGCTTATTCGGCAGGGGGCCGTTATACGAGCAGTACGTC. Translating it yields CASSLFGRGPLYEQYV.

Only one count was recorded for this clone. This chain uses TRBV28 with TRBJ1-1; D remains ambiguous. CDR1 MDHEN and CDR2 SYDVKM come from the germline V gene. The CDR3 is 14 amino acids. Trimming took off 3 bases at V and 4 bases at J, with 12 bases between the two ends. CDR3 sequence: CASSLGRWGTEAFF. The CDR3 DNA is TGTGCCAGCAGTTTGGGGAGATGGGGCACTGAAGCTTTCTTT.

The chain uses TRBV5-8 and TRBJ2-7, with D uncertain. V gave up 5 bases and J gave up 3 bases, with 9 bases separating them. Germline V CDR1 and CDR2: SGHTS, YDEGEE. This CDR3 has 12 amino acids. The CDR3 sequence: CASSYDRYEQYV. In DNA, the CDR3 is TGTGCCAGCAGTTATGACCGCTACGAGCAGTACGTC.

The CDR3 DNA sequence: TGTGCCTGGACGCGGGGAAACAGGGGGCTTGGCGGGGAGCTGTTTTTT. It is translated as CAWTRGNRGLGGELFF. This rearrangement joins TRBV30 to TRBJ2-2; 9 bases fit TRBD1. The CDR3 has 16 amino acids. V trimming: 4 bases; J trimming: 7 bases; junction bases outside the gene matches: 13. Germline V gene sequence: CDR1 GTSNPN, CDR2 SVGIG (reference sequence).